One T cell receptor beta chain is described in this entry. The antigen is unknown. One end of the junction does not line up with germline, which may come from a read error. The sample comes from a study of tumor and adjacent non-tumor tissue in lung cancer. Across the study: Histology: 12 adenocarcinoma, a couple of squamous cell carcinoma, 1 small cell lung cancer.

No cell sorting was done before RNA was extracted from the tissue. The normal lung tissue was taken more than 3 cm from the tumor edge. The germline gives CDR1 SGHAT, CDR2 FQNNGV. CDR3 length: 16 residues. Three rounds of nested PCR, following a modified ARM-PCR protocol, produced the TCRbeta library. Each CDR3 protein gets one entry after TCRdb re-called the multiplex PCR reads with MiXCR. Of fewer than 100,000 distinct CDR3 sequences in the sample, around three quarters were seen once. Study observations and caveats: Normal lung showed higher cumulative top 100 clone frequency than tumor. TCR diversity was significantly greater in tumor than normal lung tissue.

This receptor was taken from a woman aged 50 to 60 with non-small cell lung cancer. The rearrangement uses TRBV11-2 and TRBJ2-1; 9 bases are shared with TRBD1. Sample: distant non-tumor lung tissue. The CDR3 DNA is TGTGCCAGTAGCTTAGAGGCGGGACAGGGTATGGATGAACAATTCTTC. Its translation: CASSLEAGQGMDEQFF.